This T cell receptor beta chain was captured in a study of shared clonotypes between healthy human individuals. Study at large: Donors consisted of two women and three men between 18 and 49.

Clones were read by immunoSEQ multiplex PCR, and TCRdb kept only the in-frame ones, dropping some. The profile shows about 460,000 clones, over 60% of them singletons. The CDR3 is 15 amino acids. V gave up 5 bases and J gave up 3 bases, with 14 bases separating them. Germline-derived CDR1 and CDR2 are SGHNT and YENEEA. The sequenced material came from PBMCs. The J gene is TRBJ1-3, the V gene TRBV11-3; perhaps TRBD1 as D (6 bases). The TCR comes from a woman between 40 and 50 years old in good health. Some clones in this sample may be carry-over from other donors' samples. Here the CDR3 reads CASSITGLSGNTIYF. The CDR3, as DNA: TGTGCCAGCAGCATTACAGGGCTTAGTGGAAACACCATATATTTT.